This passage covers 13 T cell receptor beta chains from one sample sequenced in a study of T cells in Graves' hyperthyroidism and ophthalmopathy. TCR beta CDR3 sequences were amplified from RNA transcripts. During a first-round RT-PCR of the TCR CDR3, the HTBI primer set was used. One entry per CDR3 protein results from TCRdb running MiXCR on the multiplex PCR reads. The data hold roughly 420,000 distinct CDR3 sequences, with 12% to 15% observed a single time. Sequencing input: blood. All receptors derive from a young woman with Graves' hyperthyroidism.

This clonotype appeared many times. This chain joins TRBV24-1 and TRBJ1-5, with D uncertain. CDR1 and CDR2 (germline): KGHDR, SFDVKD. This CDR3 spans 14 amino acids. V shed 1 base and J shed 0 bases, with 3 bases lying between them. The chain's CDR3 is CATSDFSSNQPQHF. CDR3 DNA: TGTGCCACCAGTGATTTCAGTAGCAATCAGCCCCAGCATTTT.

This clonotype was found many times. J is TRBJ2-3 and V is TRBV5-1; 7 nucleotides agree with TRBD2. J gave up 3 bases and V 0 bases, and 10 bases lay outside the gene matches. Germline CDR1 reads SGHRS; CDR2 reads YFSETQ. The CDR3 spans 17 residues. This CDR3 reads CASSLEAAGVWTDTQYF. CDR3 bases: TGCGCCAGCAGCTTGGAGGCTGCGGGAGTTTGGACAGATACGCAGTATTTT.

This clonotype was found many times. The chain couples TRBV11-1 to TRBJ2-7; D possibly uses TRBD1 or TRBD2 (5 bases each). With 3 bases removed from V and 0 bases from J, the gap between germline ends came to 9 bases. The CDR3 covers 14 residues. In germline, CDR1 is SGHAT, CDR2 FQDESV (reference sequence). CDR3 loop: CASSFGTDSYEQYF. Written as DNA, the CDR3 is TGTGCCAGCAGCTTTGGGACGGACTCCTACGAGCAGTACTTC.

This clonotype came up many times. The V call is TRBV11-2, the J call TRBJ1-1; TRBD1 is a possible D gene (5 bases). The CDR3 spans 14 residues. The germline V gene encodes CDR1 SGHAT and CDR2 FQNNGV. V was cut by 3 bases and J by 5 bases, with 13 bases left in between. The CDR3 region is CASSFGGADTEAFF. CDR3 bases: TGTGCCAGCAGCTTTGGGGGAGCCGATACTGAAGCTTTCTTT.

The chain carries TRBV7-9 and TRBJ2-2; 8 bases map to TRBD2. The CDR3 runs to 15 residues. In germline, CDR1 is SEHNR, CDR2 FQNEAQ (reference sequence). Germline trimming cut 5 bases from V and 8 bases from J; bases unmatched to any gene: 10. CDR3 loop: CASSVPGLASGELFF. Here the CDR3 DNA reads TGTGCCAGCAGCGTACCCGGACTAGCCTCGGGGGAGCTGTTTTTT. The full variable domain, its missing parts supplied by reference TRBV7-9 and TRBJ2-2, is DTGVSQNPRHKITKRGQNVTFRCDPISEHNRLYWYRQTLGQGPEFLTYFQNEAQLEKSRLLSDRFSAERPKGSFSTLEIQRTEQGDSAMYLCASSVPGLASGELFFGEGSRLTVL.

The chain has TRBV20-1 and TRBJ2-2, with 7 bases matching TRBD1. The germline V gene encodes CDR1 DFQATT and CDR2 SNEGSKA (reference sequence). The V gene end was trimmed by 5 bases and the J gene end by 2 bases; junction bases not matched to a gene: 5. The CDR3 has 14 amino acids. CDR3 amino acids: CSAYGTANTGELFF. The CDR3 DNA follows: TGCAGTGCTTACGGGACAGCTAACACCGGGGAGCTGTTTTTT.

This clonotype was seen at least ten times. This sequence joins TRBV29-1 and TRBJ2-3; D not resolved. CDR1 is SQVTM and CDR2 is ANQGSEA in the germline V gene. CDR3 size: 13 residues. The germline V and J ends were trimmed by 4 bases and 3 bases, with 11 bases remaining between them. This CDR3 reads CSVGLPLTDTQYF. In nucleotides, the CDR3 is TGCAGCGTTGGTCTTCCGTTAACAGATACGCAGTATTTT.

V is TRBV29-1 and J is TRBJ2-7; D possibly matches TRBD1 or TRBD2 (6 bases each). CDR1 is SQVTM, CDR2 ANQGSEA, per germline. CDR3 length: 12 residues. V was clipped by 5 bases and J by 5 bases, with 13 bases between them. The CDR3 here is CSVRGGGDEQYF. The DNA for the CDR3 is TGCAGCGTTAGAGGGGGAGGCGACGAGCAGTACTTC.

This clonotype was detected many times. The rearrangement joins TRBV10-3 to TRBJ2-3; D might be TRBD1 or TRBD2, each matching 7 bases. The CDR3 is 19 residues long. Germline CDR1 ENHRY, CDR2 SYGVKD. With 2 bases removed from V and 2 bases from J, the gap between germline ends came to 23 bases. This CDR3 is CAISEPTRGAGVPTDTQYF. The CDR3 nucleotides are TGTGCCATCAGTGAGCCCACCAGGGGGGCGGGAGTTCCCACAGATACGCAGTATTTT.

This clonotype has a count of ten or more. The CDR3 coding sequence is TGCAGCGTTGTAGTATTGCGCGAGGAACCATGGAGGTGGAGTACGCAGTATTTT. It specifies CSVVVLREEPWRWSTQYF. This chain links TRBV29-1 with TRBJ2-3, with D perhaps TRBD2 (5 bases). CDR1 is SQVTM, CDR2 ANQGSEA, per germline. The CDR3 sequence is 18 residues long. The V and J ends lost 4 bases and 8 bases respectively, with 31 bases between them.

There are many counts of this clonotype. This chain joins TRBV7-8 and TRBJ2-1, with TRBD2 identical over 9 bases. This CDR3 has 15 residues. CDR1 is SGHVS, CDR2 FQNEAQ, per germline. V was pared by 0 bases and J by 7 bases, with 4 bases of the junction left unmatched. The CDR3 coding sequence is TGTGCCAGCAGCTTAGCCCTAGCGGGATCGAATGAGCAGTTCTTC. It codes for CASSLALAGSNEQFF.

This clonotype occurred many times. V gene TRBV6-5 combines with J gene TRBJ1-4, with TRBD1 as a possible D gene (6 bases). Germline loops: CDR1 MNHEY, CDR2 SVGAGI. Trimming cost V 6 bases and J 8 bases, with 19 bases left between them. There are 15 residues in the CDR3. CDR3 sequence reads: CASSLLGTTGEKLFF. CDR3 DNA: TGTGCCAGCAGCTTACTCGGGACAACCGGGGAAAAACTGTTTTTT.

In its sample, this clonotype was seen many times. J is TRBJ1-2 and V is TRBV18; maybe TRBD1 (6 bases). V was shortened by 3 bases and J by 8 bases, with 13 bases between the two germline ends. This CDR3 contains 13 residues. Germline values: CDR1 KGHSH, CDR2 LQKENI. The CDR3 DNA reads as TGTGCCAGCTCACCCTCCGGGGGGGGCGGCTACACCTTC. Its translation: CASSPSGGGGYTF.